What follows are 12 T cell receptor beta chains derived from one specimen sequenced in a study of blood T cell repertoires in COVID-19. Data came from immunoSEQ multiplex PCR; TCRdb stores just in-frame clones and leaves some out. This table has hundreds of thousands of clones, approximately 90% appearing once. Input material: PBMCs or T cells enriched from blood (not recorded which). The source of these receptors is a woman in her fifties or sixties in a cohort exposed to, infected with or recovered from COVID-19 (not recorded which).

The chain is built from TRBV6-2 or TRBV6-3 and TRBJ2-7; TRBD2 agrees at 8 bases. The CDR3 is 13 amino acids. Germline-derived CDR1 and CDR2 are MNHEY and SVGEGT. The J segment lost 2 bases and the V segment lost 6 bases, leaving 3 bases of the junction unmatched. CDR3: CASSYSGTYEQYF. CDR3 nucleotide sequence: TGTGCCAGCAGCTATAGCGGGACCTACGAGCAGTACTTC.

The J gene is TRBJ2-2, the V gene TRBV7-6; D is perhaps TRBD2 (5 bases). CDR1 and CDR2 (germline): SGHVS, FNYEAQ. The V end lost 0 bases, the J end lost 3 bases, and 8 bases lay between the germline ends. The CDR3 runs to 15 residues. The CDR3 protein is CASSLAMRDTGELFF. Here the CDR3 DNA reads TGTGCCAGCAGCTTAGCGATGAGGGACACCGGGGAGCTGTTTTTT. Variable domain in full (rest from reference TRBV7-6 and TRBJ2-2): GAGVSQSPRYKVTKRGQDVALRCDPISGHVSLYWYRQALGQGPEFLTYFNYEAQQDKSGLPNDRFSAERPEGSISTLTIQRTEQRDSAMYRCASSLAMRDTGELFFGEGSRLTVL.

This clone has a handful of counts. The CDR3 DNA reads as TGTGCCAGCTCACCAACAGGGATGCACTATGGCTACACCTTC. This encodes CASSPTGMHYGYTF. The rearrangement uses TRBV18 and TRBJ1-2; maybe TRBD1 (6 bases). Germline V lookup: CDR1 KGHSH, CDR2 LQKENI. This CDR3 comprises 14 residues. V was pared by 2 bases and J by 3 bases, with 10 bases between.

The V call is TRBV6-5, the J call TRBJ2-2, with D perhaps matching TRBD2 (5 bases). Per germline, CDR1 MNHEY and CDR2 SVGAGI. V was shortened by 5 bases and J by 2 bases, with 6 bases between the two germline ends. The CDR3 spans 13 residues. The CDR3 nucleotides are TGTGCCAGCAGTCGGGAAAACACCGGGGAGCTGTTTTTT. As protein: CASSRENTGELFF.

V gene TRBV27 combines with J gene TRBJ2-3; the D gene is possibly TRBD2 (5 bases). The CDR3 runs to 12 residues. Between the trimmed V and J ends, which lost 6 bases and 5 bases, there was a span of 9 bases. Germline V gene data show CDR1 as MNHEY and CDR2 as SMNVEV (reference sequence). The CDR3 is CASRGVLDTQYF. The CDR3 nucleotides are TGTGCCAGCAGGGGAGTTTTAGATACGCAGTATTTT.

The V call is TRBV18, the J call TRBJ2-1; the match to TRBD2 covers 10 bases. Trimming cost V 2 bases and J 9 bases; bases outside gene matches: 7. CDR1 is KGHSH and CDR2 is LQKENI in the germline V gene. The CDR3 extends over 15 amino acids. In nucleotides, the CDR3 is TGTGCCAGCTCACCAGATTCTAGCGGGAGAGGTGAGCAGTTCTTC. Translating gives CASSPDSSGRGEQFF.

The chain joins TRBV7-9 to TRBJ1-3; D is undetermined. The CDR3 runs to 16 residues. Germline CDR1 and CDR2: SEHNR and FQNEAQ (reference sequence). The ends were cut back, 5 bases at V and 2 bases at J, with 16 bases in the middle. The CDR3 coding sequence is TGTGCCAGCAGCGACCCGGTCGGCGGGGCTGGAAACACCATATATTTT. This sequence encodes CASSDPVGGAGNTIYF.

Only one count was recorded for this clone. This chain connects TRBV19 to TRBJ2-1; maybe TRBD1 (5 bases). Trimming shortened V by 3 bases and J by 9 bases, and 15 bases separated the two germline ends. CDR3 size: 14 residues. Germline lookup yields CDR1 LNHDA and CDR2 SQIVND (reference sequence). The CDR3 protein is CASSMFSWGSEQFF. The CDR3 DNA is TGTGCCAGTAGTATGTTCTCGTGGGGCAGTGAGCAGTTCTTC.

The chain employs TRBV5-4 and TRBJ2-7; D unclear. Deletions cut 0 bases from V and 5 bases from J, with 12 bases between. Germline loops: CDR1 SGHNT, CDR2 YYREEE (reference sequence). The CDR3 runs to 14 residues. CDR3 sequence (DNA): TGTGCCAGCAGCTTGGCCGTAAGTAGCCACGAGCAGTACTTC. This gives the protein CASSLAVSSHEQYF. The full variable domain, its missing parts supplied by reference TRBV5-4 and TRBJ2-7, is ETGVTQSPTHLIKTRGQQVTLRCSSQSGHNTVSWYQQALGQGPQFIFQYYREEENGRGNFPPRFSGLQFPNYSSELNVNALELDDSALYLCASSLAVSSHEQYFGPGTRLTVT.

The V and J genes are TRBV28 and TRBJ1-6; weak D call: TRBD1 (5 bases). The V end lost 2 bases, the J end lost 8 bases, and 13 bases lay between the germline ends. Germline V gene data show CDR1 as MDHEN and CDR2 as SYDVKM. The CDR3 sequence is 15 residues long. CDR3 sequence reads: CASSLPVGGHSPLHF. The CDR3 DNA reads TGTGCCAGCAGTTTACCCGTGGGGGGTCATTCACCCCTCCACTTT.

The chain couples TRBV7-8 to TRBJ2-7; D is possibly TRBD1 (7 bases). Trimming cost V 0 bases and J 2 bases, with 14 bases left between them. Germline CDR1 reads SGHVS; CDR2 reads FQNEAQ. This CDR3 is 16 amino acids long. The CDR3, as DNA: TGTGCCAGCAGCTTAGCGCGGGGACAGATTACCTACGAGCAGTACTTC. It specifies CASSLARGQITYEQYF.

The chain joins TRBV15 to TRBJ1-6, with 9 nucleotides matching TRBD1. Germline CDR1 reads LNHNV; CDR2 reads YYDKDF (reference sequence). The V and J ends lost 2 bases and 13 bases, in that order; junction bases with no gene match: 9. The CDR3 spans 15 residues. The CDR3 nucleotides are TGTGCCACCAGCAGAACCGGGACAGGGACCTCGCCCCTCCACTTT. This sequence encodes CATSRTGTGTSPLHF. Combining the CDR3 with reference TRBV15 and TRBJ1-6 gives the whole variable domain DAMVIQNPRYQVTQFGKPVTLSCSQTLNHNVMYWYQQKSSQAPKLLFHYYDKDFNNEADTPDNFQSRRPNTSFCFLDIRSPGLGDTAMYLCATSRTGTGTSPLHFGNGTRLTVT.